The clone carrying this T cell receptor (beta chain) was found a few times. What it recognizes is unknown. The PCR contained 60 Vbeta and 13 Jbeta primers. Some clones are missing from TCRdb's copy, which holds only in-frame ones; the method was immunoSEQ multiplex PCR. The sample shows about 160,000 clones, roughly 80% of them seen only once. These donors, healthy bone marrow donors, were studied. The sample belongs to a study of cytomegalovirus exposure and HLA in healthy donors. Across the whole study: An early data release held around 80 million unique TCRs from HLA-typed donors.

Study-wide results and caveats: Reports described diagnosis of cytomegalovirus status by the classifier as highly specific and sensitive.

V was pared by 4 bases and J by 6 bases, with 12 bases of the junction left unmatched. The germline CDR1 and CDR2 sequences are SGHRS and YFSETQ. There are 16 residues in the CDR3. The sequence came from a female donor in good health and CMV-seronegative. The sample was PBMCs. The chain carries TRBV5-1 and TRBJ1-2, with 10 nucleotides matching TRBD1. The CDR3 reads CASSVPWTGGRNGYTF. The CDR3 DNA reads TGCGCCAGCAGCGTGCCCTGGACAGGGGGGAGGAATGGCTACACCTTC.